The 11 T cell receptor beta chains in this list originate from one sample, sequenced in a study of shared clonotypes between healthy human individuals. Clones were read by immunoSEQ multiplex PCR, and TCRdb kept only the in-frame ones, dropping some. This sample has about 500,000 clones, with about 74% found just once. The sequencing sample was made of PBMCs. The receptors originated from a woman aged 35 to 49 in good health. Some clones in this sample may be carry-over from other donors' samples.

This rearrangement joins TRBV28 to TRBJ2-5; 7 nucleotides match TRBD1. The germline V gene encodes CDR1 MDHEN and CDR2 SYDVKM. J lost 2 bases, V lost 5 bases, and 11 bases had no gene match. This CDR3 contains 16 residues. The CDR3 region is CASSPSTGAVQETQYF. Written as DNA, the CDR3 is TGTGCCAGCAGTCCTTCCACAGGGGCGGTACAAGAGACCCAGTACTTC.

This rearrangement joins TRBV11-2 to TRBJ1-1; D not resolved. Trimming stripped 0 bases from V and 0 bases from J, with 8 bases between. CDR3 size: 15 residues. Germline values: CDR1 SGHAT, CDR2 FQNNGV. The CDR3 spells CASSLEGPLNTEAFF. For the CDR3, the DNA is TGTGCCAGCAGCTTAGAAGGCCCCTTGAACACTGAAGCTTTCTTT.

J is TRBJ2-2 and V is TRBV7-3, with TRBD2 matching over 9 bases. Trimming took 5 bases from V and 3 from J; bases not matched to a gene: 7. The CDR3 contains 16 residues. Germline CDR1 SGHTA, CDR2 FQGTGA. As DNA, the CDR3 is TGTGCCAGCAGCGAACGAGCGGGAGGCGACACCGGGGAGCTGTTTTTT. As protein: CASSERAGGDTGELFF.

The rearrangement uses TRBV28 and TRBJ1-5; 7 bases align to TRBD1. The CDR3 loop spans 14 amino acids. V lost 4 bases, J lost 3 bases, and 3 bases stayed unmatched. Germline CDR1 MDHEN, CDR2 SYDVKM. CDR3 amino acids: CASSSDRVNQPQHF. Here the CDR3 DNA reads TGTGCCAGCAGTTCCGACAGGGTCAATCAGCCCCAGCATTTT.

This rearrangement joins TRBV4-1 to TRBJ2-1; 11 bases line up with TRBD1. The J segment lost 5 bases and the V segment lost 1 base, leaving 7 bases of the junction unmatched. This CDR3 comprises 17 residues. Germline assignment: CDR1 MGHRA and CDR2 YSYEKL. The CDR3 coding sequence is TGCGCCAGCAGCCAAGTTGGACAGGGGGCAGGGGACAATGAGCAGTTCTTC. Translation gives CASSQVGQGAGDNEQFF.

This rearrangement joins TRBV7-9 to TRBJ2-7, with 9 bases lining up with TRBD2. CDR3 length: 15 residues. V shed 1 base, J shed 5 bases, and the junction held 6 bases outside the gene matches. Germline CDR1 and CDR2: SEHNR and FQNEAQ (reference sequence). CDR3 nucleotides: TGTGCCAGCAGCTTAGGAAGTAGCGGGAGCCACGAGCAGTACTTC. Amino acids: CASSLGSSGSHEQYF.

The chain links TRBV9 to TRBJ2-7; D gene unclear. V gave up 5 bases and J gave up 0 bases, with 15 bases separating them. The CDR3 extends over 15 amino acids. CDR1 is SGDLS and CDR2 is YYNGEE in the germline V gene. This CDR3 reads CASSPDGSPSYEQYF. The CDR3 bases are TGTGCCAGCAGTCCCGACGGATCGCCCTCCTACGAGCAGTACTTC.

J is TRBJ2-5 and V is TRBV29-1, with 8 bases that match TRBD1. This CDR3 is 13 amino acids long. Germline V lookup: CDR1 SQVTM, CDR2 ANQGSEA. The J segment lost 7 bases and the V segment lost 2 bases, leaving 6 bases of the junction unmatched. The CDR3 loop is CSVEPTGGWTQYF. In nucleotides, the CDR3 is TGCAGCGTTGAACCTACAGGGGGGTGGACCCAGTACTTC.

As to this clone: A far larger clone differs by one base, so this is likely a read error. Other DNA sequences from this sample encode an identical CDR3 as well. V usage is TRBV30 and J usage is TRBJ1-1; possibly TRBD1 for D (6 bases). Germline CDR1 is GTSNPN and CDR2 is SVGIG (reference sequence). The CDR3 is 14 residues long. Trimming removed 8 bases from V and 8 bases from J, with 24 bases in between. CDR3 protein: CAAGQRGGTNEAFF. DNA for the CDR3: TGTGCCGCGGGACAAAGGGGGGGAACTAACGAAGCTTTCTTT.

In DNA, the CDR3 is TGCAGCGTTTCTAGCGGGAGGGCCCTTGAGCAGTTCTTC. Residues: CSVSSGRALEQFF. The chain employs TRBV29-1 and TRBJ2-1, with 12 nucleotides matching TRBD2. The CDR3 contains 13 residues. V shed 5 bases, J shed 9 bases, and the junction held 5 bases outside the gene matches. Germline CDR1 reads SQVTM; CDR2 reads ANQGSEA.

In regard to this clone: A much larger clone differs by one base, so this may be a read error. The V call is TRBV7-3, the J call TRBJ2-1; possible D gene TRBD1, 6 bases. V was pared by 2 bases and J by 5 bases, with 7 bases between. There are 13 residues in the CDR3. The germline V gene has CDR1 SGHTA and CDR2 FQGTGA. The CDR3 DNA reads TGTGCCAGCAGCTTAGAGGGGGACAATGAGCAGTTCTTC. Translation gives CASSLEGDNEQFF.